A selection of T cell receptor beta chains follows, all from one sample in a study of T cell clusters in autoimmune cytopenias. TCRdb reprocessed the multiplex PCR reads, with one entry per CDR3 protein and no DNA. The sample has around 5,000 distinct CDR3 sequences; the top ten hold roughly 14%. In addition, the sample was reused for a study of T cell repertoires in aging, cancer and after chemotherapy.

Sequencing was performed on peripheral blood. The receptors come from a human donor in good health. CDR3s include the opening cysteine and the closing phenylalanine or tryptophan. Each record gives: V gene, clone size, J gene, CDR3 protein. Rows give clone size only sometimes, using once, few, many, or a class for an expanded clone.

v_call: TRBV5-1
clone_size: -
j_call: TRBJ1-4
cdr3_aa: CASSSQPRSEKLFF

v_call: TRBV6-5
clone_size: -
j_call: TRBJ1-2
cdr3_aa: CAIKPRDRNGYTF

v_call: TRBV19
clone_size: -
j_call: TRBJ1-5
cdr3_aa: CASSIDANQPQHF

v_call: TRBV12-3/TRBV12-4
clone_size: -
j_call: TRBJ2-2
cdr3_aa: CASTLPRDTGELFF

v_call: TRBV6-5
clone_size: -
j_call: TRBJ1-2
cdr3_aa: CASLDLGQGTYGYTF

v_call: TRBV15
clone_size: medium-sized
j_call: TRBJ2-3
cdr3_aa: CATSRLAGGPTDTQYF

v_call: TRBV6-5
clone_size: medium-sized
j_call: TRBJ2-3
cdr3_aa: CASTPPGPGTDTQYF

v_call: TRBV6-5
clone_size: medium-sized
j_call: TRBJ2-5
cdr3_aa: CASSYRVAGVGETQYF

v_call: TRBV30
clone_size: -
j_call: TRBJ1-1
cdr3_aa: CAWSQGGGTEAFF

v_call: TRBV7-2
clone_size: -
j_call: TRBJ2-2
cdr3_aa: CASSWDRANTGELFF

v_call: TRBV13
clone_size: medium-sized
j_call: TRBJ2-7
cdr3_aa: CASSLGSYEQYF

v_call: TRBV24-1
clone_size: -
j_call: TRBJ2-7
cdr3_aa: CATSANRGQGAEDYEQYF

v_call: TRBV6-1
clone_size: -
j_call: TRBJ2-7
cdr3_aa: CASSASLSGGVYEQYF

v_call: TRBV5-5
clone_size: medium-sized
j_call: TRBJ2-2
cdr3_aa: CASSPTRRDTGELFF

v_call: TRBV5-6
clone_size: medium-sized
j_call: TRBJ2-2
cdr3_aa: CASSLVGRELFF